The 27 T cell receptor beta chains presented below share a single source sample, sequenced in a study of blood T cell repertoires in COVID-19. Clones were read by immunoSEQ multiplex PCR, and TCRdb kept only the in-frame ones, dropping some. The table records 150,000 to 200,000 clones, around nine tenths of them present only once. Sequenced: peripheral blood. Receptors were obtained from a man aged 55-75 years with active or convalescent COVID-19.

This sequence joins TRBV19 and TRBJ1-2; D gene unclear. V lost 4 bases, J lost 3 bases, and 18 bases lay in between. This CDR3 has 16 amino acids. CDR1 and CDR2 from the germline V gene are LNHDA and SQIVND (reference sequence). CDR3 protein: CASSTSKLIGDYGYTF. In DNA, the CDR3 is TGTGCCAGTAGTACATCCAAACTCATCGGGGACTATGGCTACACCTTC.

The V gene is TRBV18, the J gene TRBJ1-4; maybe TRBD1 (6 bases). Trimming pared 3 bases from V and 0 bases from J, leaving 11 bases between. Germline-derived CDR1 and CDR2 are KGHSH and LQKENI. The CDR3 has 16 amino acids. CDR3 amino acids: CASSPGGPATNEKLFF. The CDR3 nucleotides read TGTGCCAGCTCACCGGGGGGGCCGGCAACTAATGAAAAACTGTTTTTT.

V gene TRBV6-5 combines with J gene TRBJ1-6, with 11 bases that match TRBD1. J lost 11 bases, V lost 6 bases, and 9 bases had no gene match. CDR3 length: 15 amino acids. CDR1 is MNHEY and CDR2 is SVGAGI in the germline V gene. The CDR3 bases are TGTGCCAGCAGGGTCGGACAGGGGGCTTCTACACCCCTCCACTTT. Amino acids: CASRVGQGASTPLHF.

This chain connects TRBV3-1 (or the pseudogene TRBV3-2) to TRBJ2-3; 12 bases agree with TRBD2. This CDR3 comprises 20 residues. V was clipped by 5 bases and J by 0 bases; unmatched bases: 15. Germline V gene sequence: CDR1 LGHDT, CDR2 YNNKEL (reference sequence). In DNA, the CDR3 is TGTGCCAGCAGCAAACAGACTAGCGGGGGAGGGCACCTTAGCACAGATACGCAGTATTTT. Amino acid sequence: CASSKQTSGGGHLSTDTQYF.

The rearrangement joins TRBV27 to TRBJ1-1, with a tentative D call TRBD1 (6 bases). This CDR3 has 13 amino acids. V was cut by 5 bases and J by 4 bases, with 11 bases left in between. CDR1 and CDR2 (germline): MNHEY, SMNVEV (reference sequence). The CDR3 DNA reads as TGTGCCAGCAGTCCCAGGGGTTCCACTGAAGCTTTCTTT. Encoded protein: CASSPRGSTEAFF.

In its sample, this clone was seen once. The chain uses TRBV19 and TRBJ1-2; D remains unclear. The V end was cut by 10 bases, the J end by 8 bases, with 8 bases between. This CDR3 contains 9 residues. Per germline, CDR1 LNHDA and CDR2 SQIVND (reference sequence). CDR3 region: CATGNGYTF. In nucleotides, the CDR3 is TGTGCCACGGGGAACGGCTACACCTTC.

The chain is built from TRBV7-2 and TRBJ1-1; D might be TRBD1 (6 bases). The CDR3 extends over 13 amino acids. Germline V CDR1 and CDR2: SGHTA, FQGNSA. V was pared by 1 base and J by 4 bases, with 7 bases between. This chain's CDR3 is CASSLEQGTEAFF. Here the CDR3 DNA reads TGTGCCAGCAGCTTAGAACAGGGCACTGAAGCTTTCTTT.

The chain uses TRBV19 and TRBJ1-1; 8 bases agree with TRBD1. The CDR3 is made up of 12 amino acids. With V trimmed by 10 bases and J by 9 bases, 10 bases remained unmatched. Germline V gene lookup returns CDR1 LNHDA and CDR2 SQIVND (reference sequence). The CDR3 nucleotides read TGTGCCACCGGATACAGGGGGGGGAAAGCTTTCTTT. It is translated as CATGYRGGKAFF.

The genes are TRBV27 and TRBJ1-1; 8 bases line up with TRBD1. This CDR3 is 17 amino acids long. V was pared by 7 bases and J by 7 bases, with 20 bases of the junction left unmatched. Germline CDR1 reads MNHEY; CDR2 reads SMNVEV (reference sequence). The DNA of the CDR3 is TGTGCCAGCAATAGTTTCCCTCCGGCCAGGGGGCTTGGTGAAGCTTTCTTT. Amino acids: CASNSFPPARGLGEAFF.

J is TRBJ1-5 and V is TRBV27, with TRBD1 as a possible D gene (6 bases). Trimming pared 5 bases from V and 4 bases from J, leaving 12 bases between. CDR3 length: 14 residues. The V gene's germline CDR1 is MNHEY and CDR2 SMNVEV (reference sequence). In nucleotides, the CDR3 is TGTGCCAGCAGTCCACAGGGCTTTAATCAGCCCCAGCATTTT. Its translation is CASSPQGFNQPQHF.

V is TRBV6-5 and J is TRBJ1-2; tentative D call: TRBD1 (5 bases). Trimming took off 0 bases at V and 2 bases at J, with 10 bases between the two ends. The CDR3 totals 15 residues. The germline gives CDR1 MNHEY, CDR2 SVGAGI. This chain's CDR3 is CASSYSGNRNYGYTF. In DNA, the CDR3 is TGTGCCAGCAGTTACTCGGGAAACAGGAACTATGGCTACACCTTC.

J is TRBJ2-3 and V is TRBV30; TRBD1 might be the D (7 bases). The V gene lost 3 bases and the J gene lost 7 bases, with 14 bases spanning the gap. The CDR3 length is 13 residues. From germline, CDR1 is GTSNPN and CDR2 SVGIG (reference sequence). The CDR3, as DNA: TGTGCCTGGAGGCAATCAGGGGGGAATACGCAGTATTTT. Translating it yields CAWRQSGGNTQYF.

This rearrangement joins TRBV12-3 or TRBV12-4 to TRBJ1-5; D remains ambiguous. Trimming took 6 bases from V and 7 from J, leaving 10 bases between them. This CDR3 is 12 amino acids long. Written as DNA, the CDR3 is TGTGCCAGCAGCATTGACTTGCAGCCCCAGCATTTT. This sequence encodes CASSIDLQPQHF.

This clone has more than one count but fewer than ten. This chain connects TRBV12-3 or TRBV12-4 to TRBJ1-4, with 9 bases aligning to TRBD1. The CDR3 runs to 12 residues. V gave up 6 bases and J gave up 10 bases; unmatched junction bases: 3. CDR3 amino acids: CASRPGQGKLFF. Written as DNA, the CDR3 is TGTGCCAGCAGGCCGGGACAGGGAAAACTGTTTTTT.

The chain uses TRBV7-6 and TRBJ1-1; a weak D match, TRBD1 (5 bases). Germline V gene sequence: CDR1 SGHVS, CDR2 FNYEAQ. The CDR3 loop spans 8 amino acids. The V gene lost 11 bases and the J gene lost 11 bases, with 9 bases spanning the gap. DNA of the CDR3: TGTGCCGCGGGGGAGGCTTTCTTT. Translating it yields CAAGEAFF.

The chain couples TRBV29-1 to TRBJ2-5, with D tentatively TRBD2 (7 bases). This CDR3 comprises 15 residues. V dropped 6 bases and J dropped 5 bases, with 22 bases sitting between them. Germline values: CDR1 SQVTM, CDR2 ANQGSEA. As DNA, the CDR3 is TGCAGCGTCTTAAGAGGGGGGGCCTCTCACGAGACCCAGTACTTC. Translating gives CSVLRGGASHETQYF.

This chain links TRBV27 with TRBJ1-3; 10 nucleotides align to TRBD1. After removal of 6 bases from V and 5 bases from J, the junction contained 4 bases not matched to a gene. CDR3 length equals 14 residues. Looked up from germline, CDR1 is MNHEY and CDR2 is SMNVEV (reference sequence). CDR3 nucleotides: TGTGCCAGCAGCCCGGGACAGGGGCGAAACACCATATATTTT. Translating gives CASSPGQGRNTIYF.

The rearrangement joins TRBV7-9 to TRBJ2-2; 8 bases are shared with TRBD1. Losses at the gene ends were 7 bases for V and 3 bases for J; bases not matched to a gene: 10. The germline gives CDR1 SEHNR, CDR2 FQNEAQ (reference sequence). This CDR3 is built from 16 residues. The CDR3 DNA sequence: TGTGCCAGCACCCAAGGACAGGGCCAAGACACCGGGGAGCTGTTTTTT. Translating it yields CASTQGQGQDTGELFF.

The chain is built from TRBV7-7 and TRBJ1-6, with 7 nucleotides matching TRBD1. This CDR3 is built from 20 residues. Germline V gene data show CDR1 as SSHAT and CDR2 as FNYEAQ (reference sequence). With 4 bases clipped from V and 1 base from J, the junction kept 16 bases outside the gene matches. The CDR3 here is CASSCLGQVVCGSYNSPLHF. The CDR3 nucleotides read TGTGCCAGCAGCTGCCTTGGACAGGTGGTTTGTGGTTCCTATAATTCACCCCTCCACTTT.

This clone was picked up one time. In nucleotides, the CDR3 is TGTGCCAGCAGCCGGGACAGCCGGGGGGAGCAGTACTTC. Protein product: CASSRDSRGEQYF. The V gene is TRBV6-4, the J gene TRBJ2-7; maybe TRBD1 (7 bases). Germline V gene sequence: CDR1 MRHNA, CDR2 SNTAGT. Trimming left V 6 bases short and J 7 bases short, with 16 bases between. The CDR3 totals 13 residues.

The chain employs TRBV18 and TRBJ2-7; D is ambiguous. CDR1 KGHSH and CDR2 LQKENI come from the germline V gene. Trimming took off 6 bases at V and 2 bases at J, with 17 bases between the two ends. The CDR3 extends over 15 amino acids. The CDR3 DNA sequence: TGTGCCAGCTCCCCTGGAGTCTCTTTAACCTACGAGCAGTACTTC. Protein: CASSPGVSLTYEQYF.

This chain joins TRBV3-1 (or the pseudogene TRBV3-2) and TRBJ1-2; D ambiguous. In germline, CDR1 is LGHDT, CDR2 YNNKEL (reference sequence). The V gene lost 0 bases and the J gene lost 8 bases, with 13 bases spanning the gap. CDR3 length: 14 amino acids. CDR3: CASSQDGRFGGYTF. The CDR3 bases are TGTGCCAGCAGCCAAGATGGCAGGTTCGGCGGCTACACCTTC.

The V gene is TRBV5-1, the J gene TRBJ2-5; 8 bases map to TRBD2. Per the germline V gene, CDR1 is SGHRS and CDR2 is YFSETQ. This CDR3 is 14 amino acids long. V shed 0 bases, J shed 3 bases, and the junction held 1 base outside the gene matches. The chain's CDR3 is CASSLGGLEETQYF. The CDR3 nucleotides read TGCGCCAGCAGCTTGGGGGGACTAGAAGAGACCCAGTACTTC.

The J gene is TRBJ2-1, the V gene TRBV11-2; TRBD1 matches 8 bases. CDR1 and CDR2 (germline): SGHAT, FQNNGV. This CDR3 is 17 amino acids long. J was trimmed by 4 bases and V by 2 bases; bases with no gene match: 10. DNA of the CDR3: TGTGCCAGCAGCTTATGGGGACAGGCAGGACCATACAATGAGCAGTTCTTC. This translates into CASSLWGQAGPYNEQFF.

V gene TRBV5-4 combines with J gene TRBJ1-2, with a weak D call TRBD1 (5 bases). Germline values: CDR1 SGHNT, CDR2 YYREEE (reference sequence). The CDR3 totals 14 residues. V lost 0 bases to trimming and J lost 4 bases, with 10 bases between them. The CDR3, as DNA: TGTGCCAGCAGCTTGGTAGGGCAGGGCTATGGCTACACCTTC. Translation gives CASSLVGQGYGYTF.

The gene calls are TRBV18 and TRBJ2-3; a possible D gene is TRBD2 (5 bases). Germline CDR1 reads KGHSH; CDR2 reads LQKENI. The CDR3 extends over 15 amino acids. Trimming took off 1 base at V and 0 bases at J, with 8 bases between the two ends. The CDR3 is CASSPRERSTDTQYF. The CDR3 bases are TGTGCCAGCTCACCACGTGAGCGGAGCACAGATACGCAGTATTTT.

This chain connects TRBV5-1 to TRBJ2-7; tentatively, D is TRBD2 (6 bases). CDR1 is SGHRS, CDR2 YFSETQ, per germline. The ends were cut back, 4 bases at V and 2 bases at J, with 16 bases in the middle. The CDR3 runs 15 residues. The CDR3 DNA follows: TGCGCCAGCAGCAGAGAGCGGGTTGGGCCCTACGAGCAGTACTTC. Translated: CASSRERVGPYEQYF.